This note documents a single TCR beta chain sequence. Its antigen is undetermined. Primers for the PCR totalled 60 Vbeta and 13 Jbeta. Original data processing: In a later analysis, the count reached some 73 million unique TCR beta chains, with around 11 million shared. Clones were read by immunoSEQ multiplex PCR, and TCRdb kept only the in-frame ones, dropping some. That table is the source of V, J and clone size, and D and trimming were worked out from the DNA. The data contain about 77,000 clones, around 78% of them singletons. The data are from a study of cytomegalovirus exposure and HLA in healthy donors. Findings of the study overall: A few chains linked to CMV were shown in vitro to be specific for CMV antigens. Altogether, 164 TCR beta chains were recorded as cytomegalovirus-associated.

The CDR3 consists of 14 residues. Germline V gives CDR1 SGHRS, CDR2 YFSETQ. After removal of 4 bases from V and 6 bases from J, the junction contained 6 bases not matched to a gene. Sequences were obtained from PBMCs. This TCR derives from a man aged 40-49 years in good health and CMV-seronegative. This chain links TRBV5-1 with TRBJ1-2; 10 bases align to TRBD1. This chain's CDR3 is CASSPGQGTDGYTF. CDR3 DNA: TGCGCCAGCAGCCCGGGACAGGGGACGGATGGCTACACCTTC.